One sample yielded the 27 T cell receptor beta chains listed below, sequenced in a study of cytomegalovirus exposure and HLA in healthy donors. The primer mix had 60 Vbeta and 13 Jbeta primers. Clones were sequenced by immunoSEQ multiplex PCR, and TCRdb holds only the in-frame ones, with some missing. The sample holds about 150,000 clones, around three quarters seen once. Sequenced material: PBMCs. The receptors stem from a man between 35 and 55 years old in good health and CMV-seropositive.

This chain joins TRBV30 and TRBJ2-5; 8 bases map to TRBD1. The germline gives CDR1 GTSNPN, CDR2 SVGIG (reference sequence). After removal of 5 bases from V and 4 bases from J, the junction contained 0 bases not matched to a gene. The CDR3 has 11 residues. This CDR3 is CAWDRGETQYF. CDR3 DNA: TGTGCCTGGGACAGGGGAGAGACCCAGTACTTC.

This sequence joins TRBV21-1 and TRBJ1-1; the table's D call, TRBD1, has no DNA check behind it. TRBV21-1 is listed as a pseudogene. The CDR3 extends over 15 amino acids. The CDR3 loop is CASSKVRAGRPEAFF. Here the CDR3 DNA reads TGTGCCAGCAGCAAAGTCAGGGCAGGGCGACCTGAAGCTTTCTTT.

The CDR3 here is CASSIRLASYNEQFF. CDR3 DNA: TGTGCCAGTAGTATCAGACTAGCTTCCTACAATGAGCAGTTCTTC. This chain joins TRBV19 and TRBJ2-1; 7 bases agree with TRBD2. Germline V gives CDR1 LNHDA, CDR2 SQIVND (reference sequence). V gave up 3 bases and J gave up 1 base; unmatched junction bases: 3. The CDR3 is made up of 15 amino acids.

The rearrangement links TRBV7-2 to TRBJ2-3; D unclear. Germline CDR1 SGHTA, CDR2 FQGNSA. The CDR3 totals 13 residues. V lost 1 base and J 2 bases, leaving 4 bases between the germline ends. The CDR3 bases are TGTGCCAGCAGCTTAGACAACACAGATACGCAGTATTTT. It codes for CASSLDNTDTQYF.

The chain joins TRBV5-1 to TRBJ2-7; maybe TRBD1 (6 bases). The CDR3 is 13 amino acids. The germline CDR1 and CDR2 sequences are SGHRS and YFSETQ. The V gene lost 2 bases and the J gene lost 5 bases, with 11 bases spanning the gap. The CDR3 nucleotides read TGCGCCAGCAGCTTTGGGGGCAGGGACGAGCAGTACTTC. As protein: CASSFGGRDEQYF.

This chain joins TRBV25-1 and TRBJ2-1; TRBD1 might be the D (5 bases). The V gene lost 0 bases and the J gene lost 6 bases, with 15 bases spanning the gap. CDR1 MGHDK and CDR2 SYGVNS come from the germline V gene. There are 16 residues in the CDR3. The CDR3 region has the DNA TGTGCCAGCAGTGAATATGGGGCAGGGAAGTCCAATGAGCAGTTCTTC. Residues: CASSEYGAGKSNEQFF.

This sequence joins TRBV2 and TRBJ1-2, with a weak D call TRBD1 (6 bases). Trimming left V 6 bases short and J 2 bases short, with 13 bases between. This CDR3 is built from 14 residues. Looked up from germline, CDR1 is SNHLY and CDR2 is FYNNEI. The CDR3 spells CASSANRANYGYTF. The CDR3 region has the DNA TGTGCCAGCAGCGCGAACAGGGCGAACTATGGCTACACCTTC.

The chain is built from TRBV10-3 and TRBJ2-7; possible D gene TRBD2, 6 bases. V lost 8 bases to trimming and J lost 0 bases, with 14 bases between them. Germline loops: CDR1 ENHRY, CDR2 SYGVKD. CDR3 length: 14 residues. CDR3 sequence reads: CAISGGASSYEQYF. The CDR3, as DNA: TGTGCCATCTCCGGGGGAGCGAGCTCCTACGAGCAGTACTTC.

The table lists this clone with a count of one. The CDR3 protein is CASSWGTRSMGEQYF. As DNA, the CDR3 is TGTGCCAGCAGCTGGGGGACTAGGAGTATGGGGGAGCAGTACTTC. This sequence joins TRBV5-6 and TRBJ2-7, with 8 bases fitting TRBD2. Trimming at V came to 3 bases and at J to 7 bases, leaving 12 bases not matched to a gene. This CDR3 spans 15 amino acids. CDR1 is SGHDT, CDR2 YYEEEE, per germline.

This chain connects TRBV7-9 to TRBJ2-7, with TRBD1 matching 10 bases. V dropped 6 bases and J dropped 5; count of bases not matched to a gene: 7. CDR1 is SEHNR, CDR2 FQNEAQ, per germline (reference sequence). The CDR3 is made up of 14 amino acids. The CDR3 DNA reads as TGTGCCAGCAGTTCTTGGGACAGGGGCCACGAGCAGTACTTC. Translating it yields CASSSWDRGHEQYF.

J is TRBJ2-7 and V is TRBV2; 7 nucleotides agree with TRBD1. This CDR3 spans 13 amino acids. CDR1 and CDR2 (germline): SNHLY, FYNNEI. V trimming: 6 bases; J trimming: 3 bases; junction bases outside the gene matches: 5. CDR3 bases: TGTGCCAGCAGCCCCCGGACAGGCTACGAGCAGTACTTC. Translation gives CASSPRTGYEQYF. Based on the CDR3 plus reference TRBV2 and TRBJ2-7, the full variable domain is EPEVTQTPSHQVTQMGQEVILRCVPISNHLYFYWYRQILGQKVEFLVSFYNNEISEKSEIFDDQFSVERPDGSNFTLKIRSTKLEDSAMYFCASSPRTGYEQYFGPGTRLTVT.

This clone has just one count. CDR3 DNA: TGTGCCAGCAGTGTGGGAGGCCCCCAAAGGGAAAACATTCAGTACTTC. It codes for CASSVGGPQRENIQYF. The chain joins TRBV6-1 to TRBJ2-4, with D maybe TRBD2 (6 bases). CDR1 is MNHNS, CDR2 SASEGT, per germline. The CDR3 has 16 amino acids. V was trimmed by 4 bases and J by 5 bases, leaving 18 bases between them.

This rearrangement joins TRBV15 to TRBJ2-7; unclear D gene. V lost 0 bases and J 6 bases, leaving 6 bases between the germline ends. Per germline, CDR1 LNHNV and CDR2 YYDKDF (reference sequence). CDR3 length: 12 residues. The DNA for the CDR3 is TGTGCCACCAGCAGAGAGGTCGGCGAGCAGTACTTC. Its protein is CATSREVGEQYF.

This clone was seen just once. The chain uses TRBV25-1 and TRBJ2-2, with 10 nucleotides matching TRBD2. J gave up 6 bases and V 2 bases, and 6 bases lay outside the gene matches. Germline V lookup: CDR1 MGHDK, CDR2 SYGVNS. This CDR3 region has 16 residues. CDR3 loop: CASSERLAGAAGELFF. CDR3 nucleotides: TGTGCCAGCAGTGAAAGGCTAGCGGGAGCCGCCGGGGAGCTGTTTTTT.

The rearrangement joins TRBV9 to TRBJ2-1, with 10 bases aligning to TRBD2. Trimming took 0 bases from V and 2 from J; bases not matched to a gene: 8. Germline V gene sequence: CDR1 SGDLS, CDR2 YYNGEE. This CDR3 has 18 amino acids. The CDR3 protein is CASSVAGRAGGTYNEQFF. DNA for the CDR3: TGTGCCAGCAGCGTAGCTGGGCGAGCGGGGGGGACCTACAATGAGCAGTTCTTC. Filled out from reference TRBV9 and TRBJ2-1, the complete variable domain reads DSGVTQTPKHLITATGQRVTLRCSPRSGDLSVYWYQQSLDQGLQFLIQYYNGEERAKGNILERFSAQQFPDLHSELNLSSLELGDSALYFCASSVAGRAGGTYNEQFFGPGTRLTVL.

This chain joins TRBV11-2 and TRBJ2-5; possibly TRBD1 for D (6 bases). Trimming cost V 2 bases and J 4 bases, with 8 bases left between them. The CDR3 totals 13 residues. Germline lookup yields CDR1 SGHAT and CDR2 FQNNGV. CDR3 bases: TGTGCCAGCAGCTTATTCAGGGGAGAGACCCAGTACTTC. Its translation: CASSLFRGETQYF.

V gene TRBV4-2 combines with J gene TRBJ2-5, with D possibly matching TRBD1 (5 bases). Germline V gives CDR1 LGHNA, CDR2 YNFKEQ. V lost 1 base to trimming and J lost 5 bases, with 14 bases between them. This CDR3 region has 15 residues. CDR3 sequence (DNA): TGTGCCAGCAGCCAAGCGAGCAGGGTGAGGGAGACCCAGTACTTC. Protein sequence: CASSQASRVRETQYF.

The chain couples TRBV10-2 to TRBJ1-1; no clear D. CDR3 length: 11 residues. Trimming removed 2 bases at V and 11 bases at J, with 9 bases between. Germline values: CDR1 WSHSY, CDR2 SAAADI. The CDR3 loop reads CASSEHRGAFF. Here the CDR3 DNA reads TGCGCCAGCAGTGAGCACCGAGGGGCTTTCTTT.

The chain combines TRBV6-6 with TRBJ1-1, with D uncertain. Per the germline V gene, CDR1 is MNHNY and CDR2 is SVGAGI (reference sequence). This CDR3 has 15 residues. Trimming pared 6 bases from V and 0 bases from J, leaving 14 bases between. CDR3 sequence (DNA): TGTGCCAGCAGGGACTCGGGCCGCATGAACACTGAAGCTTTCTTT. Translating it yields CASRDSGRMNTEAFF.

The rearrangement uses TRBV2 and TRBJ1-2, with 7 nucleotides matching TRBD1. The V gene end was trimmed by 5 bases and the J gene end by 7 bases; junction bases not matched to a gene: 16. The CDR3 spans 16 residues. CDR1 is SNHLY and CDR2 is FYNNEI in the germline V gene. The CDR3 nucleotides read TGTGCCAGCAGTTATACAGGGGTCGGTCGCTCGGGTGGCTACACCTTC. The encoded protein is CASSYTGVGRSGGYTF.

The chain employs TRBV6-9 and TRBJ1-2; the D gene is possibly TRBD1 (5 bases). The CDR3 runs to 11 residues. The germline gives CDR1 MNHGY, CDR2 SVAAGI. Trimming stripped 9 bases from V and 1 base from J, with 6 bases between. DNA for the CDR3: TGTGCCAGAGGGGTTAACTATGGCTACACCTTC. It translates to CARGVNYGYTF.

Relative to its sample, this clone is medium-sized. This chain uses TRBV10-3 with TRBJ2-7; weak D call: TRBD1 (6 bases). CDR3 length equals 13 residues. The germline gives CDR1 ENHRY, CDR2 SYGVKD. Trimming shortened V by 4 bases and J by 6 bases, and 13 bases separated the two germline ends. The CDR3 loop reads CAISGIEGGEQYF. In DNA, the CDR3 is TGTGCCATCAGTGGTATAGAAGGGGGCGAGCAGTACTTC.

The chain has TRBV6-5 and TRBJ1-2; D not certain. Trimming pared 2 bases from V and 5 bases from J, leaving 15 bases between. Germline V lookup: CDR1 MNHEY, CDR2 SVGAGI. The CDR3 is 15 amino acids. CDR3 sequence (DNA): TGTGCCAGCAGTTACAAGGAGGGTCTAGGGTATGGCTACACCTTC. The encoded protein is CASSYKEGLGYGYTF.

The genes are TRBV6-6 and TRBJ1-6; weak D call: TRBD1 (6 bases). V lost 2 bases and J 6 bases, leaving 14 bases between the germline ends. This CDR3 region has 16 residues. Per germline, CDR1 MNHNY and CDR2 SVGAGI (reference sequence). Here the CDR3 DNA reads TGTGCCAGCAGTTACCCTAAGGGGGGGAGTAATTCACCCCTCCACTTT. Protein product: CASSYPKGGSNSPLHF.

The chain carries TRBV2 and TRBJ2-5, with 8 bases aligning to TRBD2. Germline CDR1 is SNHLY and CDR2 is FYNNEI. The V and J ends lost 6 bases and 5 bases, in that order; junction bases with no gene match: 11. The CDR3 length is 15 residues. The CDR3 DNA reads as TGTGCCAGCAGCCACGAGCGGGAGCCCAGGGAGACCCAGTACTTC. Amino acid sequence: CASSHEREPRETQYF.

The CDR3 spells CASSLTGASYEQYF. CDR3 in DNA: TGTGCCAGCAGCCTGACAGGTGCGAGCTACGAGCAGTACTTC. The chain has TRBV5-6 and TRBJ2-7, with D perhaps TRBD1 (6 bases). Between the trimmed V and J ends, which lost 4 bases and 3 bases, there was a span of 14 bases. CDR1 SGHDT and CDR2 YYEEEE come from the germline V gene. The CDR3 extends over 14 amino acids.

J is TRBJ1-5 and V is TRBV5-6, with 8 bases lining up with TRBD1. Germline V CDR1 and CDR2: SGHDT, YYEEEE. The trim removed 0 bases at V and 0 bases at J, leaving 8 bases unmatched. CDR3 length equals 18 residues. Here the CDR3 DNA reads TGTGCCAGCAGCTTGGTTGGCGGGACAGGATCTAGCAATCAGCCCCAGCATTTT. This translates into CASSLVGGTGSSNQPQHF.